This T cell receptor beta chain is drawn from a study of shared clonotypes between healthy human individuals (dated by TCRdb to about 2020). About the study as a whole: A few men and two women, aged 18 to 49 years, made up the cohort. Per donor, three plates each were used for CD4 naive and CD4 memory, two for CD8 naive, and one for CD8 memory. Blood TCR repertoires of about 5 healthy adults were deeply sequenced to estimate repertoire size and the extent of clonotype sharing between individuals. To increase sequencing depth and limit assay-specific biases, different laboratories used diverse techniques to prepare libraries and sequence TCR repertoires. Between about 0.9 and 9 billion PBMCs per donor were obtained by leukapheresis.

Of note for this clone: Its cognate antigen has yet to be identified. Base-call qualities are not available, and no considerably larger clone is one nucleotide away.

Healthy HIV-negative adults with no recently reported acute infections or vaccinations were included as donors. All donors were Caucasian adults living in Nashville, Tennessee, USA. CD4+ T cells were enriched through magnetic negative selection, after which naive cells were positively selected on CD45RA and the remaining negative fraction served as the memory subset. After blood collection by leukapheresis, PBMCs were isolated using Ficoll-Histopaque density gradient centrifugation and then cryopreserved in the vapor phase of liquid nitrogen. Analytical flow cytometry was used to check the purity and quantity of each magnetically sorted T cell population. Each sorted fraction had its genomic DNA isolated and then quantified by UV absorbance on a Nanodrop 2000c. General study outcomes and caveats: Clonotypes shared by all four sorted-subset donors showed higher generation probabilities than non-shared clonotypes. The small number of donors limited the genetic and exposure-history diversity represented. Even with the large sequencing depth, rarefaction of the sorted-subset datasets indicated that sequencing was incomplete. Based on pairwise subsampling, the degree of clonotype sharing among donors was expected to be affected by sequencing depth. About 5% of naive CD4, 3.5% of naive CD8, around 2.3% of memory CD4, and 0.35% to 0.5% of memory CD8 clonotypes were shared across several donors. Sampling was restricted to blood, and TCR repertoires in tissue are likely to differ from TCR repertoires in blood. Larger estimated clonotype richness was generally found for naive subsets than for memory subsets.

Using the deep immunoSEQ assay, multiplex PCR amplified TCR CDR3 regions from genomic DNA. For each cell subset, the extracted genomic DNA was distributed evenly across all wells of several immunoSEQ 96-well plates, and each plate served as one replicate. For sorted subsets, each replicate PCR was loaded with roughly 190 ng genomic DNA, equivalent to 25,000 to 35,000 T cell genomes. Purified libraries were measured with a Qubit 3.0 fluorometer, size-checked on a Bioanalyzer 2100, and measured again with the KAPA Library Quantification kit. Each immunoSEQ 96-well plate was sequenced on its own single-read 150-cycle Illumina NextSeq 550 flow cell. In the source study's methods: The immunoSEQ output contained only junctional sequences without quality scores, so filtering could not match that applied to full-length reads. Sequences were annotated with PyIR, a Python wrapper for IgBLAST v1.9, and V/J genes and CDR3 were assigned using IMGT germline references. Reads were filtered out if the reads had weak V/J assignments (E-value above 1e-6), no CDR3, stop codons, out-of-frame junctions, or ambiguous translated residues. V3J clonotypes were defined as sequences sharing an identical inferred V gene, J gene, and CDR3 amino acid sequence. To compute the percentage overlap between repertoires, the number of shared unique clonotypes was divided by the size of the smaller repertoire. Repertoire richness was assessed with RTK rarefaction, the Chao1 estimator, and Recon v2.1 estimates of unobserved clonotypes. OLGA was used to compute generation probabilities for all TCRbeta clonotypes that the gDNA method yielded from a few donors. TCRdb's version of the immuneACCESS table is confined to in-frame rearrangements and falls short of the full clone set. An unresolved V gene accounts for under half of the shortfall where checked; the remainder is of unknown origin. The DNA was the basis for D and trimming; V, J and clone size are from that table. The sample data list about 2.4 million clones, and 93% of these were observed just once. Of the sample, 0.36% is held by the ten largest clones.

The TCR sequence derives from a man aged 18 to 29 in good health. Some clones in this sample may be carry-over from other donors' samples. Sequenced input: naive CD4+ T cells from PBMCs. Read against the paper, the sample's cell subset or site label means: CD45RA+ positively selected.

The nucleotide sequence reads TGCGCCAGCAGCCTTCTTAGCGGGAGTTTCTACAATGAGCAGTTCTTC. The encoded protein is CASSLLSGSFYNEQFF. Here the chain combines TRBV4-1 and TRBJ2-1; the central 9 bases match TRBD2. The CDR1 and CDR2 encoded by the germline V gene are MGHRA and YSYEKL. After removal of 4 bases from V and 3 bases from J, the junction retains 7 bases not matched to a gene. The CDR3 measures 16 amino acids from cysteine to phenylalanine. The entry retains the CDR3 DNA only, 48 bases that are in frame from base 1.